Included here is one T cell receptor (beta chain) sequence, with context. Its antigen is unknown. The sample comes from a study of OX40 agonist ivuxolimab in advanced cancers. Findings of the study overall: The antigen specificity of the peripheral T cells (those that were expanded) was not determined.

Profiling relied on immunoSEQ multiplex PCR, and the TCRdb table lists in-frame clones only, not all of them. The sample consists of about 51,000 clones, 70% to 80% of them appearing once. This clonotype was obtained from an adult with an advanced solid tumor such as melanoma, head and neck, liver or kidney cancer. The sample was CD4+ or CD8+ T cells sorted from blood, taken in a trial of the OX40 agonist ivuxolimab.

The CDR3 bases are TGTGCCAGCAGGACTCGGGCGCGGGGGAACTACGAGCAGTACTTC. Translation: CASRTRARGNYEQYF. The genes are TRBV6-6 and TRBJ2-7, with 7 bases lining up with TRBD2. The CDR3 has 15 residues. V lost 6 bases, J lost 3 bases, and 11 bases stayed unmatched. The V gene's germline CDR1 is MNHNY and CDR2 SVGAGI (reference sequence).